This note documents a single T cell receptor (beta chain) sequence. The antigen remains unidentified. Each sample had two DNA replicates, 0.5 ug blood or around 1.5 ug tissue. The data were produced by immunoSEQ multiplex PCR, yet TCRdb's version contains in-frame clones alone and is incomplete. This sample has some 72,000 clones; 79% occur once, and the top ten carry 3% to 4.5%. The data are from a study of early stage breast cancer tumors. At the level of the study: Most invasive tumors, about 75% of the 16, were ER+/PR+/HER2-.

Trimming at V came to 6 bases and at J to 2 bases, leaving 6 bases not matched to a gene. Germline V lookup: CDR1 MNHEY, CDR2 SMNVEV (reference sequence). CDR3 length equals 14 residues. Whole-study findings and limits: Comparing each tissue with blood distinguished tumor from normal in about 85% of the 16 patients. Compared with adjacent normal breast tissue, tumors showed around 2.7-fold greater T cell density and higher clonality.

The sequence derives from a person between 55 and 69 years old with breast cancer. V and J are TRBV27 and TRBJ1-2; TRBD1 matches at 7 bases. Source material: blood. DNA of the CDR3: TGTGCCAGCAGCCAAGGGGGACAGAACTATGGCTACACCTTC. Translating gives CASSQGGQNYGYTF.